This entry describes one T cell receptor beta chain. The data originate from a study of cytomegalovirus exposure and HLA in healthy donors. Use of 60 Vbeta and 13 Jbeta primers characterized the PCR. Some clones are missing from TCRdb's copy, which holds only in-frame ones; the method was immunoSEQ multiplex PCR. The table records over 150,000 clones, about 71% of them present only once. Germline CDR1 LNHNV, CDR2 YYDKDF (reference sequence). The ends were cut back, 0 bases at V and 12 bases at J, with 14 bases in the middle. The CDR3 totals 13 residues. This TCR derives from a woman aged 25-40 years in good health and CMV-seronegative. Sequenced material: PBMCs. V usage is TRBV15 and J usage is TRBJ1-2; no clear D gene. As DNA, the CDR3 is TGTGCCACCAGCAGAGAGGAGGGTAATCAAAACACCTTC. It is translated as CATSREEGNQNTF.